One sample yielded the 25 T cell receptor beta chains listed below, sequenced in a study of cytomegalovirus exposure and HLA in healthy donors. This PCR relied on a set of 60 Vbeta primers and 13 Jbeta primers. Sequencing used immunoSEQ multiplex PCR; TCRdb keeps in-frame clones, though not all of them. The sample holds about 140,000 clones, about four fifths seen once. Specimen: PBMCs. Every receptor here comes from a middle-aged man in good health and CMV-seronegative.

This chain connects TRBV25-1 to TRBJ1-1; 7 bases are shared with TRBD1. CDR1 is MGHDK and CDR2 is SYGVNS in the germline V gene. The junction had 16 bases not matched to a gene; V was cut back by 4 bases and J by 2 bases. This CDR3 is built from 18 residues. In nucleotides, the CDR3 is TGTGCCAGCAGTGTTGGACAGGAAAAGACTTGGTTTAACACTGAAGCTTTCTTT. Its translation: CASSVGQEKTWFNTEAFF.

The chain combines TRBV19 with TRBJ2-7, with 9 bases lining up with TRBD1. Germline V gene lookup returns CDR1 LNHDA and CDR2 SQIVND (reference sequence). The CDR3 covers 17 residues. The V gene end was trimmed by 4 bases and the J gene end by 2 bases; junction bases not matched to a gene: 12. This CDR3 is CASSTGQGTVFPYEQYF. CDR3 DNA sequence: TGTGCCAGTAGTACGGGACAGGGAACGGTATTTCCCTACGAGCAGTACTTC.

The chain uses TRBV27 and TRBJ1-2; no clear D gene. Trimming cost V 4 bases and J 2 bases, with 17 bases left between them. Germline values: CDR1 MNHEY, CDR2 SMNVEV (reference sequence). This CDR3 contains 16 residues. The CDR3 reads CASSSRYDKFNYGYTF. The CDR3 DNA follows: TGTGCCAGCAGTTCGAGATACGACAAGTTCAACTATGGCTACACCTTC.

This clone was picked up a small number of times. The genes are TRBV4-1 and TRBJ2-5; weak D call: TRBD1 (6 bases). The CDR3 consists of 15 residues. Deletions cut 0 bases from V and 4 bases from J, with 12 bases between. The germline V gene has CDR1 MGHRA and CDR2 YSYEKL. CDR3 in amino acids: CASSQEGHIPETQYF. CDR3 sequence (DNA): TGCGCCAGCAGCCAAGAGGGACATATTCCAGAGACCCAGTACTTC.

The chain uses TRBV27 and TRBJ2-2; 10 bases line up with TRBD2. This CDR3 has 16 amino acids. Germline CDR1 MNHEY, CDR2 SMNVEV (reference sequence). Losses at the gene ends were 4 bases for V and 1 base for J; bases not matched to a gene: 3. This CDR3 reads CASSYLAGGNTGELFF. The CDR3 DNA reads TGTGCCAGCAGTTACTTAGCGGGGGGGAACACCGGGGAGCTGTTTTTT.

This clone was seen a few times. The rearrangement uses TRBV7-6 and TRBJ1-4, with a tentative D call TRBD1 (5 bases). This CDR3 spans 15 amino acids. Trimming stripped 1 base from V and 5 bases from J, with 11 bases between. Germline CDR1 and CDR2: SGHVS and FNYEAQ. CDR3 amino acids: CASSLEARENEKLFF. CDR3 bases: TGTGCCAGCAGCTTAGAGGCCAGGGAAAATGAAAAACTGTTTTTT.

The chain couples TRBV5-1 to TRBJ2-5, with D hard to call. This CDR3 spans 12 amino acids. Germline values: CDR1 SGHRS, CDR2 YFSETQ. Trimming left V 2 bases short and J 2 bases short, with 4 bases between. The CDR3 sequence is CASSFQQETQYF. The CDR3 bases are TGCGCCAGCAGCTTCCAACAAGAGACCCAGTACTTC.

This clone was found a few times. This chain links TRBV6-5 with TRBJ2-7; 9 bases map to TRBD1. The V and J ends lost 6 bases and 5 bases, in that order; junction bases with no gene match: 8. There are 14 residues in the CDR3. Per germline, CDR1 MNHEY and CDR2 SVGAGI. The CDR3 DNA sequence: TGTGCCAGCAGGGAGCCGGGACAGGGCAACGAGCAGTACTTC. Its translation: CASREPGQGNEQYF.

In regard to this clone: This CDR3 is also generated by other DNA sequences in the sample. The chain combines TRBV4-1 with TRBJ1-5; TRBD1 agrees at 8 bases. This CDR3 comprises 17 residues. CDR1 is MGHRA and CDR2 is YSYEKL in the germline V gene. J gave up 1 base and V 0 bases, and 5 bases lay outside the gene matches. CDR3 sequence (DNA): TGCGCCAGCAGCCAAGATACAGGGGGTGGAAGCAATCAGCCCCAGCATTTT. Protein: CASSQDTGGGSNQPQHF.

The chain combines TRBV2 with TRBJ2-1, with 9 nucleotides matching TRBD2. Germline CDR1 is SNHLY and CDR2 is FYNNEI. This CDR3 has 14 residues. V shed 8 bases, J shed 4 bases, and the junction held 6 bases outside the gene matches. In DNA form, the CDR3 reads TGTGCCAGCCAAGGCGGGGGGGGGTACAATGAGCAGTTCTTC. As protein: CASQGGGGYNEQFF.

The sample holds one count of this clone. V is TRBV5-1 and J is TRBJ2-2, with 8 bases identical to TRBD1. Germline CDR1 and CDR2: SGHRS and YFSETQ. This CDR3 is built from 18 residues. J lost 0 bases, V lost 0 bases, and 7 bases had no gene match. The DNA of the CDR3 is TGCGCCAGCAGCTTGGCCCCCAGGACAGGGACGAACACCGGGGAGCTGTTTTTT. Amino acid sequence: CASSLAPRTGTNTGELFF.

The CDR3 nucleotides are TGTGCCAGTAGTAGCGGGGGGGCGGGCACCGGGGAGCTGTTTTTT. Translating it yields CASSSGGAGTGELFF. The rearrangement links TRBV19 to TRBJ2-2, with 9 bases fitting TRBD2. Germline V gene data show CDR1 as LNHDA and CDR2 as SQIVND (reference sequence). This CDR3 is built from 15 residues. Trimming took 4 bases from V and 4 from J; bases not matched to a gene: 4.

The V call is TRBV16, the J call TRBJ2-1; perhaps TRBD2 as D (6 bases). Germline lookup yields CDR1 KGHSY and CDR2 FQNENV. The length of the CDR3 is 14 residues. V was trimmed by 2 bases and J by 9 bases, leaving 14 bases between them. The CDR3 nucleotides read TGTGCCAGCAGCCAAGTGACTAGGCCGCGTGAGCAGTTCTTC. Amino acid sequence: CASSQVTRPREQFF.

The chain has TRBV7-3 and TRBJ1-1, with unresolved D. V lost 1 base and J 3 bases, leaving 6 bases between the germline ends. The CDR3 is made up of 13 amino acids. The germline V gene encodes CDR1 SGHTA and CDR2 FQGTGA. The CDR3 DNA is TGTGCCAGCAGCTTAAGACATCACACTGAAGCTTTCTTT. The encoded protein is CASSLRHHTEAFF.

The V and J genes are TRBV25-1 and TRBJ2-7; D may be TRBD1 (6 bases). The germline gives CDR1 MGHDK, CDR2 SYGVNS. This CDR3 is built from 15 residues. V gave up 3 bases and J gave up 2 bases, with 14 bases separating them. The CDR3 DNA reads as TGTGCCAGCAGTGAGTCAGGGACAAGAGCCTACGAGCAGTACTTC. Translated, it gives CASSESGTRAYEQYF.

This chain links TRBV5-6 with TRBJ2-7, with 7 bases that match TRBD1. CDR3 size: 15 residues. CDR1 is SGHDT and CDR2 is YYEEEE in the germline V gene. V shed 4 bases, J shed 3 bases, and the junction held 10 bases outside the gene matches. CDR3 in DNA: TGTGCCAGCAGCCTCCGGGACAGAAGTGACTACGAGCAGTACTTC. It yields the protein CASSLRDRSDYEQYF.

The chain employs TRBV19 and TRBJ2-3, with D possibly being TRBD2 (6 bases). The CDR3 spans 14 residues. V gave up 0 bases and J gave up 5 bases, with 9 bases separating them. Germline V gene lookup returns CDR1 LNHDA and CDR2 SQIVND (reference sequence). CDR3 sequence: CASSIDSTRDTQYF. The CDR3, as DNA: TGTGCCAGTAGTATAGATTCGACTAGAGATACGCAGTATTTT.

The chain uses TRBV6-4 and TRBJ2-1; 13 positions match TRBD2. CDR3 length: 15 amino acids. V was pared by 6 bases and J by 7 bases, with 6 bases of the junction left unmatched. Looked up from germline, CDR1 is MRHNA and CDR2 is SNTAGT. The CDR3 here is CASRRTSGGRNEQFF. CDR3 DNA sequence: TGTGCCAGCAGAAGGACTAGCGGGGGTAGGAATGAGCAGTTCTTC.

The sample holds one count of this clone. The CDR3 reads CASSLLGGAETQYF. The CDR3 DNA sequence: TGTGCCAGCAGCCTACTGGGGGGGGCGGAGACCCAGTACTTC. This chain connects TRBV7-8 to TRBJ2-5; maybe TRBD2 (7 bases). V was cut by 5 bases and J by 5 bases, with 15 bases left in between. Germline V CDR1 and CDR2: SGHVS, FQNEAQ. The CDR3 length is 14 residues.

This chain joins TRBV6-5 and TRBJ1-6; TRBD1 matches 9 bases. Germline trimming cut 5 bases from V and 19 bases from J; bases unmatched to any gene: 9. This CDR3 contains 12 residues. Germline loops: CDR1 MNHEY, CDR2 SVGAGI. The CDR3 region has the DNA TGTGCCAGCAGTCAAAGTTCCGGACAGGGGCACTTT. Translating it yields CASSQSSGQGHF.

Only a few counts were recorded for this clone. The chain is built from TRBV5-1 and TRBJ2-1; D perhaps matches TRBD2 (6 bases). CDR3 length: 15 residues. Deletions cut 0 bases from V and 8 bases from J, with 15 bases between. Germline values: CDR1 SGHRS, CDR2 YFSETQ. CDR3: CASSLASALGDEQFF. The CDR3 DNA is TGCGCCAGCAGCTTGGCTAGCGCCCTAGGGGATGAGCAGTTCTTC.

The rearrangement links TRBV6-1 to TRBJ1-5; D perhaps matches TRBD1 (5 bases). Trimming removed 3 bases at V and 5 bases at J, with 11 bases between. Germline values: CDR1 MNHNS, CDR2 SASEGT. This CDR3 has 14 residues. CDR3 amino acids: CASSDLGEDQPQHF. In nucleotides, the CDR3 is TGTGCCAGCAGTGATTTAGGGGAAGATCAGCCCCAGCATTTT.

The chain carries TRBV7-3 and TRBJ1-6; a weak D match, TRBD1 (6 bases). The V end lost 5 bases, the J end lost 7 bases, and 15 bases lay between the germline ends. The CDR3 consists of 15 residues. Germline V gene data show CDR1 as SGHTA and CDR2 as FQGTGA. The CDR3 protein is CASSPSTGINSPLHF. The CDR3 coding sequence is TGTGCCAGCAGCCCCTCGACAGGAATCAATTCACCCCTCCACTTT. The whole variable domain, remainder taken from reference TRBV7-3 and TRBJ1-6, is GAGVSQTPSNKVTEKGKYVELRCDPISGHTALYWYRQSLGQGPEFLIYFQGTGAADDSGLPNDRFFAVRPEGSVSTLKIQRTERGDSAVYLCASSPSTGINSPLHFGNGTRLTVT.

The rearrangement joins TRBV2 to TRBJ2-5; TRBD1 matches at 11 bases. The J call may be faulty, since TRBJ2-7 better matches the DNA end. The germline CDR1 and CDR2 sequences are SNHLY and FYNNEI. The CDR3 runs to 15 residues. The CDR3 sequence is CASSRTGGGPYEQYF. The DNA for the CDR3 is TGTGCCAGCAGCAGGACAGGGGGCGGGCCCTACGAGCAGTACTTC.

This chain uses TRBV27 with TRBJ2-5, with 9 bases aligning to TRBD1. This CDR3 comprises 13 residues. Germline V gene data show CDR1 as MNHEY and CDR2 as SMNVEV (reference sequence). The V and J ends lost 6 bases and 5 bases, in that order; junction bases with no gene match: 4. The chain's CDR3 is CASRQGAWETQYF. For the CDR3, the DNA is TGTGCCAGCAGACAGGGGGCCTGGGAGACCCAGTACTTC.